This T cell receptor beta chain was identified in a study of T-cell memory formation after mild COVID-19. On the study more broadly: TCR clusters mostly belonged to single donors.

This clonotype was found many times. Its specificity is not known. The CDR3 spans 16 residues. Trimming at V came to 5 bases and at J to 10 bases, leaving 14 bases not matched to a gene. Findings of the study overall: While clones contracting from day 15 to 85 were balanced between CD4 and CD8, later expanders leaned CD4+.

It was 5'RACE with constant-segment primers that produced the TCR alpha and TCR beta cDNA libraries, which carried sample barcodes and UMIs. Each CDR3 protein is one row after TCRdb ran MiXCR on the 5' RACE reads. The sample consists of 60,000 to 65,000 distinct CDR3 sequences, 9.3% of them appearing once. The sequenced material came from PBMCs or a T cell subset sorted from them (not recorded which). V is TRBV12-3 or TRBV12-4 and J is TRBJ2-1; TRBD2 aligns across 10 bases. The sequence came from a man aged 18 to 29 who had mild COVID-19 (a few samples of this study predate the infection). Cell type and time point are not known. The CDR3 DNA follows: TGTGCCAGCAGTCCATTCGGGAGCGGGGGGGCGCAGGAGCAGTTCTTC. It codes for CASSPFGSGGAQEQFF.